The 21 T cell receptor beta chains below all came from one sample that was sequenced in a study of blood T cells in healthy people across ages. The authors ran a second PCR of about 7 to 11 cycles using a sample-barcoded 5' primer and a J-beta primer mix. TCRdb analysed the 5' RACE reads with MiXCR anew, one entry per CDR3 protein. Among fewer than 2,000,000 distinct CDR3 sequences listed, 35% to 50% were seen once. Source material: blood. Receptor source: a human donor in good health.

V is TRBV20-1 and J is TRBJ2-7, with TRBD1 matching 9 bases. This CDR3 region has 13 residues. Germline lookup yields CDR1 DFQATT and CDR2 SNEGSKA (reference sequence). V shed 6 bases and J 3 bases; nucleotides not matched to a gene: 6. As DNA, the CDR3 is TGCAGTGCCCCACAGGGGGCAGGCTACGAGCAGTACTTC. It specifies CSAPQGAGYEQYF.

The table lists this clonotype with a few counts. The DNA of the CDR3 is TGTGCCACCAGCAGAGATATCGGCGGGGGGGCCCCCTACAATGAGCAGTTCTTC. This sequence encodes CATSRDIGGGAPYNEQFF. The chain uses TRBV15 and TRBJ2-1, with 9 bases aligning to TRBD2. CDR3 length equals 18 residues. CDR1 and CDR2 from the germline V gene are LNHNV and YYDKDF (reference sequence). The V and J ends lost 0 bases and 2 bases, in that order; junction bases with no gene match: 8.

Comment on this clonotype: This may arise from a read error, as a much more abundant clone is one base away. This chain uses TRBV28 with TRBJ2-7, with 7 positions matching TRBD1. V lost 8 bases to trimming and J lost 5 bases; unmatched junction nucleotides: 6. Germline values: CDR1 MDHEN, CDR2 SYDVKM. The CDR3 sequence is 12 residues long. The CDR3 protein is CASGGQSHEQYF. In DNA, the CDR3 is TGTGCCAGCGGGGGACAGTCCCACGAGCAGTACTTC.

The gene calls are TRBV6-5 and TRBJ1-2; tentatively, D is TRBD1 (6 bases). Trimming removed 5 bases from V and 2 bases from J, with 12 bases in between. The CDR3 is 14 residues long. Looked up from germline, CDR1 is MNHEY and CDR2 is SVGAGI. DNA for the CDR3: TGTGCCAGCAGTCGATTCAGGGGAAACTATGGCTACACCTTC. This encodes CASSRFRGNYGYTF.

The rearrangement joins TRBV7-3 to TRBJ1-3; no reliable D call. Germline V gene lookup returns CDR1 SGHTA and CDR2 FQGTGA. The CDR3 consists of 14 residues. V was shortened by 7 bases and J by 0 bases, with 10 bases between the two germline ends. CDR3 in amino acids: CASKDRYSGNTIYF. The DNA for the CDR3 is TGTGCCAGCAAGGACCGTTACTCTGGAAACACCATATATTTT.

This chain uses TRBV3-1 with TRBJ1-1, with D perhaps matching TRBD1 (5 bases). V gave up 1 base and J gave up 6 bases, with 12 bases separating them. The CDR3 is 14 amino acids. Per the germline V gene, CDR1 is LGHDT and CDR2 is YNNKEL (reference sequence). CDR3 sequence: CASSQVGGVAEAFF. CDR3 bases: TGTGCCAGCAGCCAAGTGGGAGGGGTGGCTGAAGCTTTCTTT. The full variable domain, with the rest looked up from reference TRBV3-1 and TRBJ1-1, is DTAVSQTPKYLVTQMGNDKSIKCEQNLGHDTMYWYKQDSKKFLKIMFSYNNKELIINETVPNRFSPKSPDKAHLNLHINSLELGDSAVYFCASSQVGGVAEAFFGQGTRLTVV.

The gene calls are TRBV6-6 and TRBJ2-5; 8 bases are shared with TRBD1. There are 17 residues in the CDR3. V lost 2 bases, J lost 9 bases, and 17 bases stayed unmatched. Germline V gives CDR1 MNHNY, CDR2 SVGAGI (reference sequence). The CDR3 loop reads CASSYIPGTGIAVSQYF. Here the CDR3 DNA reads TGTGCCAGCAGTTACATCCCCGGGACAGGAATCGCAGTGTCCCAGTACTTC.

The chain employs TRBV20-1 and TRBJ1-1; tentatively, D is TRBD1 (5 bases). CDR3 length: 14 amino acids. Trimming took off 0 bases at V and 0 bases at J, with 8 bases between the two ends. Germline V gives CDR1 DFQATT, CDR2 SNEGSKA (reference sequence). DNA for the CDR3: TGCAGTGCTAGAGAGGAGGGGATGAACACTGAAGCTTTCTTT. Translated: CSAREEGMNTEAFF.

This clonotype was found a few times. The chain links TRBV7-2 to TRBJ2-3; weak D call: TRBD1 (5 bases). CDR3 length: 16 amino acids. Trimming left V 4 bases short and J 3 bases short, with 17 bases between. Per the germline V gene, CDR1 is SGHTA and CDR2 is FQGNSA. The CDR3 nucleotides read TGTGCCAGCAGCTCCCCATTTAGGGGTGGGACAGATACGCAGTATTTT. Translation gives CASSSPFRGGTDTQYF.

The count of this clonotype is one. The chain combines TRBV13 with TRBJ2-5; TRBD2 matches at 8 bases. The J call may be incorrect, as the DNA end agrees better with TRBJ2-7. Germline V CDR1 and CDR2: PRHDT, FYEKMQ (reference sequence). CDR3 length: 13 residues. The CDR3 reads CASSQRGWYEQYF. The CDR3 nucleotides are TGTGCCAGCAGCCAGCGGGGGTGGTACGAGCAGTACTTC.

The chain combines TRBV2 with TRBJ2-5; D is perhaps TRBD1 or TRBD2 (5 bases each). The V end lost 6 bases, the J end lost 11 bases, and 19 bases lay between the germline ends. The CDR3 contains 13 residues. Per the germline V gene, CDR1 is SNHLY and CDR2 is FYNNEI. The CDR3 reads CASRRGKVFEQYF. The CDR3 DNA sequence: TGTGCCAGCAGGAGGGGTAAGGTGTTTGAGCAGTACTTC.

The V gene is TRBV15, the J gene TRBJ2-7; D might be TRBD1 or TRBD2, each matching 5 bases. The germline V gene has CDR1 LNHNV and CDR2 YYDKDF (reference sequence). CDR3 length equals 15 residues. V shed 1 base and J shed 1 base, with 11 bases lying between them. Here the CDR3 DNA reads TGTGCCACCAGCAGAGGAGGGGCTCAATCCTACGAGCAGTACTTC. As protein: CATSRGGAQSYEQYF.

Only a few counts were recorded for this clonotype. The chain combines TRBV29-1 with TRBJ2-1, with TRBD1 as a possible D gene (6 bases). The V end lost 6 bases, the J end lost 10 bases, and 22 bases lay between the germline ends. Germline lookup yields CDR1 SQVTM and CDR2 ANQGSEA. This CDR3 region has 14 residues. The CDR3: CSVVQGTQSGEQFF. CDR3 bases: TGCAGCGTGGTACAGGGTACTCAATCGGGGGAGCAGTTCTTC.

V usage is TRBV6-5 and J usage is TRBJ1-3, with 8 bases that match TRBD1. Unmatched junction bases numbered 12, after V lost 0 bases and J lost 2 bases. The CDR3 totals 19 residues. CDR1 and CDR2 (germline): MNHEY, SVGAGI. The CDR3 region is CASSYSGRGRPLAGNTIYF. The CDR3 DNA reads as TGTGCCAGCAGTTACTCCGGCAGGGGGCGGCCTTTAGCTGGAAACACCATATATTTT.

The V gene is TRBV9, the J gene TRBJ1-6; unclear D gene. There are 17 residues in the CDR3. V dropped 1 base and J dropped 5 bases, with 16 bases sitting between them. In germline, CDR1 is SGDLS, CDR2 YYNGEE. The DNA of the CDR3 is TGTGCCAGCAGCGTAAGTCCCGCTTTGGAGGATAATTCACCCCTCCACTTT. Residues: CASSVSPALEDNSPLHF.

The chain couples TRBV12-3 or TRBV12-4 to TRBJ1-2; D not certain. This CDR3 contains 13 residues. Trimming removed 1 base from V and 8 bases from J, with 11 bases in between. CDR3 coding DNA: TGTGCCAGCAGTTTAGATTTATGTAGAGGCTACACCTTC. Translation gives CASSLDLCRGYTF.

The table lists this clonotype with a few counts. The chain couples TRBV7-6 to TRBJ2-5; no reliable D call. Trimming stripped 5 bases from V and 0 bases from J, with 10 bases between. CDR3 size: 14 residues. Germline values: CDR1 SGHVS, CDR2 FNYEAQ. Here the CDR3 DNA reads TGTGCCAGCAGCGCCAGCCCCTACCAAGAGACCCAGTACTTC. Protein product: CASSASPYQETQYF.

In this sample, this clonotype turned up a few times. The V call is TRBV5-1, the J call TRBJ2-7; D uncertain. V was clipped by 2 bases and J by 3 bases, with 12 bases between them. In germline, CDR1 is SGHRS, CDR2 YFSETQ. CDR3 length: 14 amino acids. This CDR3 reads CASSFIGKIYEQYF. CDR3 in DNA: TGCGCCAGCAGCTTTATCGGAAAGATCTACGAGCAGTACTTC.

The sample holds a few counts of this clonotype. The chain combines TRBV12-3 or TRBV12-4 with TRBJ1-1; D ambiguous. V shed 3 bases and J shed 0 bases, with 11 bases lying between them. The CDR3 runs to 15 residues. CDR3 in DNA: TGTGCCAGCAGTTTTAAGAGATTATTGAACACTGAAGCTTTCTTT. This encodes CASSFKRLLNTEAFF.

This clonotype has only a few counts. This chain links TRBV7-8 with TRBJ1-4; D gene uncertain. V was shortened by 5 bases and J by 4 bases, with 14 bases between the two germline ends. In germline, CDR1 is SGHVS, CDR2 FQNEAQ. The CDR3 length is 15 residues. CDR3 in amino acids: CASSPMGGDNEKLFF. CDR3 sequence (DNA): TGTGCCAGCAGCCCCATGGGCGGAGATAATGAAAAACTGTTTTTT.

This clonotype has ten or more counts. The CDR3 DNA reads as TGCAGCGTGAGGACCACAGATACGCAGTATTTT. Residues: CSVRTTDTQYF. This chain uses TRBV29-1 with TRBJ2-3; unclear D gene. The germline CDR1 and CDR2 sequences are SQVTM and ANQGSEA. V was cut by 6 bases and J by 2 bases, with 6 bases left in between. CDR3 length: 11 residues.